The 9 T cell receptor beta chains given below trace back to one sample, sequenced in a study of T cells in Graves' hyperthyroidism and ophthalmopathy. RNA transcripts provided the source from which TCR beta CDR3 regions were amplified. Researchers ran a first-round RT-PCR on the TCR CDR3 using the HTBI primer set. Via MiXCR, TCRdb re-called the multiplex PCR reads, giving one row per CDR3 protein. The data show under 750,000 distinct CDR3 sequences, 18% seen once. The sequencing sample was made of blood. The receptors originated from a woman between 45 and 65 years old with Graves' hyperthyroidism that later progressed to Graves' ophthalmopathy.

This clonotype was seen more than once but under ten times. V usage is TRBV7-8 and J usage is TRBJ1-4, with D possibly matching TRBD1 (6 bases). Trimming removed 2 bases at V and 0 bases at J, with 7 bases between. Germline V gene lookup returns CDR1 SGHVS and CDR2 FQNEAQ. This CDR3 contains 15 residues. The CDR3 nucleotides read TGTGCCAGCAGCTTAAGACAGGCAACTAATGAAAAACTGTTTTTT. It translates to CASSLRQATNEKLFF. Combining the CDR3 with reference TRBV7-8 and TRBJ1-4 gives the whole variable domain GAGVSQSPRYKVAKRGQDVALRCDPISGHVSLFWYQQALGQGPEFLTYFQNEAQLDKSGLPSDRFFAERPEGSVSTLKIQRTQQEDSAVYLCASSLRQATNEKLFFGSGTQLSVL.

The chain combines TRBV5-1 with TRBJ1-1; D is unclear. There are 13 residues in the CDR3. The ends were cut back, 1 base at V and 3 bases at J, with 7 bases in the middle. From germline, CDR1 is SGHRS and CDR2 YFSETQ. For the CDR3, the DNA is TGCGCCAGCAGCTTGCAGCAGGACACTGAAGCTTTCTTT. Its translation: CASSLQQDTEAFF. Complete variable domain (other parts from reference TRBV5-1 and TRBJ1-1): KAGVTQTPRYLIKTRGQQVTLSCSPISGHRSVSWYQQTPGQGLQFLFEYFSETQRNKGNFPGRFSGRQFSNSRSEMNVSTLELGDSALYLCASSLQQDTEAFFGQGTRLTVV.

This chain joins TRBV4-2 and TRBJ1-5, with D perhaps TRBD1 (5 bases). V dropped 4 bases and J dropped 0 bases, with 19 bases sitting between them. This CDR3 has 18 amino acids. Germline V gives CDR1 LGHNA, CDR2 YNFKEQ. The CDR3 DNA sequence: TGTGCCAGCAGCCGATCATCAACCGGGACGGATAGCAATCAGCCCCAGCATTTT. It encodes CASSRSSTGTDSNQPQHF.

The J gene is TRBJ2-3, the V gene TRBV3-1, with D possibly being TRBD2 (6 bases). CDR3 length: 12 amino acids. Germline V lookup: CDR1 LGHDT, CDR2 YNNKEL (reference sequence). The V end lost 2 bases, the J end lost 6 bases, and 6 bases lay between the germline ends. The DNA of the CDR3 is TGTGCCAGCAGCCAACTAGCGGATACGCAGTATTTT. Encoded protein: CASSQLADTQYF.

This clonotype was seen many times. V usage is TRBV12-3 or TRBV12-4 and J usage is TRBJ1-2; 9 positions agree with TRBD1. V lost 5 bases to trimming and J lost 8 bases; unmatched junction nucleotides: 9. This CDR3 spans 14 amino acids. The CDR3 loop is CASSPRWTGEGYTF. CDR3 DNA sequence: TGTGCCAGCAGTCCTCGTTGGACAGGGGAGGGCTACACCTTC.

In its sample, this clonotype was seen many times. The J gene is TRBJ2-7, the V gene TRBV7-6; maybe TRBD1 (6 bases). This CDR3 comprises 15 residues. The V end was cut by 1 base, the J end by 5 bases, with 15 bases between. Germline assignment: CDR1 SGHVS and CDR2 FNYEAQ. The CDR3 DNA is TGTGCCAGCAGCTTAGGAGTTGGAACAGGGAACGAGCAGTACTTC. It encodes CASSLGVGTGNEQYF.

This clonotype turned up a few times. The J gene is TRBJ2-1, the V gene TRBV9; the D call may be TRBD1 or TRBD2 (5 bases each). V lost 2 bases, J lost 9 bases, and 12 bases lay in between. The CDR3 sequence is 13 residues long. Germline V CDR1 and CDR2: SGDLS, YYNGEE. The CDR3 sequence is CASSVGPDREQFF. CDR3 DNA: TGTGCCAGCAGCGTGGGACCAGACCGTGAGCAGTTCTTC.

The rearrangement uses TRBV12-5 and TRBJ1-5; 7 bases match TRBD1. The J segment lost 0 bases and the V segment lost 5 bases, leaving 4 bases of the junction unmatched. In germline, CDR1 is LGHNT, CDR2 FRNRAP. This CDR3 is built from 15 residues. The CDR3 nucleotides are TGTGCTAGTGGTCAGGGACAGAGTAGCAATCAGCCCCAGCATTTT. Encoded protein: CASGQGQSSNQPQHF.

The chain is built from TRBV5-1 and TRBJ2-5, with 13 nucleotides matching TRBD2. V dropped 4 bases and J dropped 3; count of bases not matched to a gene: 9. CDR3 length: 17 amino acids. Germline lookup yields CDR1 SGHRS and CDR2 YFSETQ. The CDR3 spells CASSPQGLAGLKETQYF. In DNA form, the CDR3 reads TGCGCCAGCAGCCCTCAGGGACTAGCGGGGCTGAAAGAGACCCAGTACTTC. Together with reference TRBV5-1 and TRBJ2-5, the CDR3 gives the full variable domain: KAGVTQTPRYLIKTRGQQVTLSCSPISGHRSVSWYQQTPGQGLQFLFEYFSETQRNKGNFPGRFSGRQFSNSRSEMNVSTLELGDSALYLCASSPQGLAGLKETQYFGPGTRLLVL.